This T cell receptor beta chain is from a study of T-cell memory formation after mild COVID-19. On this clonotype itself: The antigen is unknown.

This CDR3 contains 16 residues. V was clipped by 9 bases and J by 4 bases; unmatched bases: 14. CDR1 LNHDA and CDR2 SQIVND come from the germline V gene (reference sequence). Study-wide findings and caveats: Memory from before infection featured some responding clones, which suggests cross-reactive memory joined.

TCRdb recomputed calls from the 5' RACE reads with MiXCR, one row per CDR3 protein. The sample holds approximately 260,000 distinct CDR3 sequences, roughly 17% seen once. J is TRBJ1-5 and V is TRBV19; 8 positions match TRBD1. Sequenced: PBMCs or a T cell subset sorted from them (not recorded which). This receptor was identified in a man younger than 30 who had mild COVID-19 (a few samples of this study predate the infection). Cell type and time point are not known. This CDR3 is CASDARPRGRNQPQHF. Here the CDR3 DNA reads TGTGCCAGCGACGCCCGCCCCAGGGGGCGGAATCAGCCCCAGCATTTT.